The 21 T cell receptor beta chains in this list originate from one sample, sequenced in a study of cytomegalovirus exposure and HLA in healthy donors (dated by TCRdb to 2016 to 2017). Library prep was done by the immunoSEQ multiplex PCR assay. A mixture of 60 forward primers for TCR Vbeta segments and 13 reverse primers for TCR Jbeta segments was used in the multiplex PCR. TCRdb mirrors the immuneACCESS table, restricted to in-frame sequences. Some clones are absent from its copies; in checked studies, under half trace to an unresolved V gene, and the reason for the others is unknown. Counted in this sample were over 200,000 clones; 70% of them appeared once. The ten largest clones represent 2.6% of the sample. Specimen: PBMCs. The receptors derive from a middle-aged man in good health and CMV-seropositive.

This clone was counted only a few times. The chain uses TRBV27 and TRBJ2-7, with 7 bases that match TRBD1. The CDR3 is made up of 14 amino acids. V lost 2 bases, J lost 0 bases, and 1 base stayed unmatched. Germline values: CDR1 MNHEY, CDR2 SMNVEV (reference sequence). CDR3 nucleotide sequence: TGTGCCAGCAGTTTACACAGGGGCTCCTACGAGCAGTACTTC. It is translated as CASSLHRGSYEQYF.

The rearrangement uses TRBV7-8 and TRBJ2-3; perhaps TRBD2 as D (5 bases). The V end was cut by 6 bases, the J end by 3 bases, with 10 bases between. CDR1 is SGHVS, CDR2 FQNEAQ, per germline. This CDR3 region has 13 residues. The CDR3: CASRAAWTDTQYF. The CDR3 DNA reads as TGTGCCAGCAGAGCGGCCTGGACAGATACGCAGTATTTT.

Here the CDR3 DNA reads TGTGCCAGCAGTTCCGGACTGCTGGCGGACGAGCAGTACTTC. Translating gives CASSSGLLADEQYF. V gene TRBV27 combines with J gene TRBJ2-7; a possible D gene is TRBD2 (5 bases). The CDR3 runs 14 residues. Germline V lookup: CDR1 MNHEY, CDR2 SMNVEV (reference sequence). The V end was cut by 4 bases, the J end by 5 bases, with 15 bases between.

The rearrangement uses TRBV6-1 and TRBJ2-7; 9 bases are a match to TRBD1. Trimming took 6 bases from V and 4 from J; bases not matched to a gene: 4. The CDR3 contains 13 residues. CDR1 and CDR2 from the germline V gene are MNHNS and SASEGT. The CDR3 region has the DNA TGTGCCAGCAGGAGGGACAGGGAGTACGAGCAGTACTTC. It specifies CASRRDREYEQYF.

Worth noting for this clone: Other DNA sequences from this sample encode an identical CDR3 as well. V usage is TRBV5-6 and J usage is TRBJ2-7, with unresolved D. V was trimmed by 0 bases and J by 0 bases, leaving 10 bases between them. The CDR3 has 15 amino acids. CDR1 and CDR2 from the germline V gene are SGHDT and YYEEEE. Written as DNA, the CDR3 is TGTGCCAGCAGCTTGGGGCAGATAAGCTCCTACGAGCAGTACTTC. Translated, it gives CASSLGQISSYEQYF.

The CDR3 loop is CASSGSGAPDTGELFF. The CDR3 nucleotides are TGTGCCAGCAGTGGTAGCGGGGCCCCTGACACCGGGGAGCTGTTTTTT. The chain joins TRBV25-1 to TRBJ2-2; 8 bases match TRBD2. The CDR3 totals 16 residues. Germline V lookup: CDR1 MGHDK, CDR2 SYGVNS. V shed 4 bases and J 3 bases; nucleotides not matched to a gene: 7.

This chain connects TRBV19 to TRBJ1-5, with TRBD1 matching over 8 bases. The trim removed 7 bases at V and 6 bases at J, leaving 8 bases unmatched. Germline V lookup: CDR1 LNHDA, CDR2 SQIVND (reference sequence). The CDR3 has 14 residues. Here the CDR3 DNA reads TGTGCCAGTAAAGGACAGGGTGGTAGTCAGCCCCAGCATTTT. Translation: CASKGQGGSQPQHF.

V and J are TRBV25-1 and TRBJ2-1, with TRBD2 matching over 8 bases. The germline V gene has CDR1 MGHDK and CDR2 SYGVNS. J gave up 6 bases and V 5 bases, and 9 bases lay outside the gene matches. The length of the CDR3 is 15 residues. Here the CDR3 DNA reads TGTGCCAGCAGTCTCCCGGGAGGGGGGGGCAATGAGCAGTTCTTC. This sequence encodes CASSLPGGGGNEQFF.

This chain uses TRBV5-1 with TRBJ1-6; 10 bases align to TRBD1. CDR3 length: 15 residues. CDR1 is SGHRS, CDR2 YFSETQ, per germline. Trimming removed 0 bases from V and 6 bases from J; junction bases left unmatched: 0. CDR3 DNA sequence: TGCGCCAGCAGCTTGGGACAGGGGGCTAATTCACCCCTCCACTTT. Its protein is CASSLGQGANSPLHF.

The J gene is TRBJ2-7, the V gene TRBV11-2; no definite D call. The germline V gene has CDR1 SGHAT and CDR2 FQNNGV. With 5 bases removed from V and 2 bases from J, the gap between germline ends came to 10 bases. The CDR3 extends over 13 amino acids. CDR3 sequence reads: CASSTRLPYEQYF. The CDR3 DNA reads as TGTGCCAGCAGCACCCGTCTACCCTACGAGCAGTACTTC.

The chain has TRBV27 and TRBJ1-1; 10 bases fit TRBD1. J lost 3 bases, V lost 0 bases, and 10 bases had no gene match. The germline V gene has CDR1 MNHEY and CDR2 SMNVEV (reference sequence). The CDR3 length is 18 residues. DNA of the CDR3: TGTGCCAGCAGTTTATCGTTGGGGACAGGGGATCACCACACTGAAGCTTTCTTT. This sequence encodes CASSLSLGTGDHHTEAFF.

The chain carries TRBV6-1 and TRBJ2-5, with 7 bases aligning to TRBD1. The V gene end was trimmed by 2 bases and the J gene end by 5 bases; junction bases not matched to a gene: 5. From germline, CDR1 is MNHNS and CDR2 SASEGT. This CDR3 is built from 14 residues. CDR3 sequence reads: CASSEMTGLETQYF. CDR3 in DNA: TGTGCCAGCAGTGAAATGACAGGGTTGGAGACCCAGTACTTC.

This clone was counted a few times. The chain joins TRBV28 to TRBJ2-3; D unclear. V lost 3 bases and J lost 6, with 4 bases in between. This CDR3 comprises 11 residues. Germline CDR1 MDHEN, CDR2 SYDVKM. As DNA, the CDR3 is TGTGCCAGCAGTTTTATGGATACGCAGTATTTT. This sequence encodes CASSFMDTQYF.

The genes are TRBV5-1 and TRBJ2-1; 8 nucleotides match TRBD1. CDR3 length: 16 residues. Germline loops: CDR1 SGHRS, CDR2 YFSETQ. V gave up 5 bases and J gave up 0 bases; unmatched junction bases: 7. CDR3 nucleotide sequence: TGCGCCAGCAGACGGAGGACAGGGAGCTCCTACAATGAGCAGTTCTTC. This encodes CASRRRTGSSYNEQFF.

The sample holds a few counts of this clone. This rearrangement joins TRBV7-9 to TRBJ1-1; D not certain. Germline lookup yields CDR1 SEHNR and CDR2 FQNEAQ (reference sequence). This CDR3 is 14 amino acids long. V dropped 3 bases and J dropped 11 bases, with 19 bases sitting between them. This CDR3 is CASSFTGESYRAFF. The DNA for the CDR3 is TGTGCCAGCAGCTTCACGGGTGAGAGTTATCGGGCTTTCTTT.

The CDR3 sequence: CASSLGQTLRTEAFF. DNA of the CDR3: TGTGCCAGCAGCTTAGGACAGACTTTGAGGACTGAAGCTTTCTTT. The V gene is TRBV7-2, the J gene TRBJ1-1, with TRBD1 as a possible D gene (5 bases). V was trimmed by 1 base and J by 5 bases, leaving 14 bases between them. The germline V gene has CDR1 SGHTA and CDR2 FQGNSA. The CDR3 is made up of 15 amino acids.

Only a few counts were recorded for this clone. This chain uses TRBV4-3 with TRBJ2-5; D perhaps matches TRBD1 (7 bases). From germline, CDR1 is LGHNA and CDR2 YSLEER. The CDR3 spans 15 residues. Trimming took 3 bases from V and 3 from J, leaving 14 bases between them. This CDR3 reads CASSQEGAAKETQYF. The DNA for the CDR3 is TGCGCCAGCAGCCAGGAGGGGGCGGCGAAAGAGACCCAGTACTTC.

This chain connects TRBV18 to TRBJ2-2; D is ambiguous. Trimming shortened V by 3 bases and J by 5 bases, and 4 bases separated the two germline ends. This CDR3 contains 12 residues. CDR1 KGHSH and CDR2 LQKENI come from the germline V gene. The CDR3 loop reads CASSPQTGELFF. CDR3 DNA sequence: TGTGCCAGCTCACCCCAAACCGGGGAGCTGTTTTTT. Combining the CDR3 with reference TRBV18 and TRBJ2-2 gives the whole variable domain NAGVMQNPRHLVRRRGQEARLRCSPMKGHSHVYWYRQLPEEGLKFMVYLQKENIIDESGMPKERFSAEFPKEGPSILRIQQVVRGDSAAYFCASSPQTGELFFGEGSRLTVL.

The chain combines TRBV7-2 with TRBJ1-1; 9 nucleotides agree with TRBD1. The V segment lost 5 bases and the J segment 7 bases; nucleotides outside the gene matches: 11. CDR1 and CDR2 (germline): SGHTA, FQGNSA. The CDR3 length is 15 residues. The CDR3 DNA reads TGTGCCAGCAGCGGTCGGACAGGGGAGGGTAGTGAAGCTTTCTTT. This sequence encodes CASSGRTGEGSEAFF.

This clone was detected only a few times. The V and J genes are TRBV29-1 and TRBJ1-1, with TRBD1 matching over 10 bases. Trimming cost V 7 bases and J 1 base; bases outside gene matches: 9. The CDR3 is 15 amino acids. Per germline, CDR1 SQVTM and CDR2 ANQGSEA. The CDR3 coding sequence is TGCAGCGATTCTGGACAGGGGGGTTGGAACACTGAAGCTTTCTTT. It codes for CSDSGQGGWNTEAFF.

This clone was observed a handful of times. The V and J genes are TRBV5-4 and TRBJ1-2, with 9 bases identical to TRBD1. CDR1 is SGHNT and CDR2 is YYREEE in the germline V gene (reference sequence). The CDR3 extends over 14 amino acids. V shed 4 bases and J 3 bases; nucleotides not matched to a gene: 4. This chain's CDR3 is CASSMGQGYYGYTF. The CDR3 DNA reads TGTGCCAGCAGCATGGGACAGGGCTACTATGGCTACACCTTC.